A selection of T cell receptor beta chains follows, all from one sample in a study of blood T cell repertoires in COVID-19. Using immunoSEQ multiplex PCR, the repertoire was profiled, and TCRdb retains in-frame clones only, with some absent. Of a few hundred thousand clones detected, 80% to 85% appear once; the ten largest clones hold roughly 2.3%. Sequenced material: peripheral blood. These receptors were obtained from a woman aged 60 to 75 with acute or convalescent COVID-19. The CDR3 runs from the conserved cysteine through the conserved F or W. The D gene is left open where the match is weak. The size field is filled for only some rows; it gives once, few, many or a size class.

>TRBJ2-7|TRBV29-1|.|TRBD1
CSVSPGQVPYEQYF
TGCAGCGTTTCACCGGGACAGGTTCCCTACGAGCAGTACTTC
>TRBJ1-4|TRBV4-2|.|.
CASSNRATNEKLFF
TGTGCCAGCAGCAACAGGGCAACTAATGAAAAACTGTTTTTT
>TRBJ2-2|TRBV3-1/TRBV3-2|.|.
CASSYGGARTGELFF
TGTGCCAGCTCGTATGGGGGGGCTCGGACCGGGGAGCTGTTTTTT
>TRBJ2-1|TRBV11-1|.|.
CASSFLDNEQFF
TGTGCCAGCAGCTTTCTTGACAATGAGCAGTTCTTC
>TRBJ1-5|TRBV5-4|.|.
CASSLGGDSNQPQHF
TGTGCCAGCAGCTTGGGGGGGGATAGCAATCAGCCCCAGCATTTT
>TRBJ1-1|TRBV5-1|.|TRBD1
CASSLGQGRTEAFF
TGCGCCAGCAGCTTAGGACAGGGGAGGACTGAAGCTTTCTTT
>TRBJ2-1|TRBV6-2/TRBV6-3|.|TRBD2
CASSYTGGPVEQFF
TGTGCCAGCAGTTATACGGGGGGGCCTGTTGAGCAGTTCTTC
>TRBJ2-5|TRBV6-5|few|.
CASTSSSAKTQYF
TGTGCCAGCACATCGTCTAGCGCTAAGACCCAGTACTTC
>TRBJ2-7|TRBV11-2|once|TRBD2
CASSLAGGSYEQYF
TGTGCCAGCAGCTTAGCGGGGGGCTCCTACGAGCAGTACTTC
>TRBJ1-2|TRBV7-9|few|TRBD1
CASSSGTGVRGYTF
TGTGCCAGCAGCTCCGGGACAGGGGTTCGGGGCTACACCTTC
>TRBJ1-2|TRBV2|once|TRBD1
CASRDARRTGGNYGYTF
TGTGCCAGCAGGGACGCTAGACGGACAGGGGGTAACTATGGCTACACCTTC
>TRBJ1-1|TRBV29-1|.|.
CSAQTGNTEAFF
TGCAGCGCACAGACAGGGAACACTGAAGCTTTCTTT
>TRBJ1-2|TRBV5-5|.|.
CASSKGSGGYTF
TGTGCCAGCAGCAAAGGGAGTGGTGGCTACACCTTC
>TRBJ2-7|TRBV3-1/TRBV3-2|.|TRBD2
CASSRASGGPSYEQYF
TGTGCCAGCAGCCGCGCTAGCGGGGGGCCGTCCTACGAGCAGTACTTC
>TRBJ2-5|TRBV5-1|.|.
CASSLGRETQYF
TGCGCCAGCAGCTTGGGGCGGGAGACCCAGTACTTC
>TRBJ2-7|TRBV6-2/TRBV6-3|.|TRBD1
CASSGPYRGSYEQYF
TGTGCCAGCAGTGGGCCTTACAGGGGGAGCTACGAGCAGTACTTC
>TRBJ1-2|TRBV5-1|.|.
CASSFKGDYGYTF
TGCGCCAGCAGCTTTAAGGGGGACTATGGCTACACCTTC
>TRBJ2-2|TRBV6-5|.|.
CASNPGWGGELFF
TGTGCCAGCAATCCGGGGTGGGGCGGGGAGCTGTTTTTT
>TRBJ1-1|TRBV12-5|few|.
CASGLGSGEAFF
TGTGCTAGTGGTTTGGGGTCAGGTGAAGCTTTCTTT
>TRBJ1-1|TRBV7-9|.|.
CASSLATAKNTEAFF
TGTGCCAGCAGCTTAGCGACAGCCAAGAACACTGAAGCTTTCTTT
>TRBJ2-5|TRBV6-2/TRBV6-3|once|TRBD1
CASSRGETQYF
TGTGCCAGCAGCAGGGGGGAGACCCAGTACTTC
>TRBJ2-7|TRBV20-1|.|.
CSASFGGRIDEQYF
TGCAGTGCTAGTTTCGGGGGGCGCATTGACGAGCAGTACTTC
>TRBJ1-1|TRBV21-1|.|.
CASTVKLNTEAFF
TGTGCCAGCACTGTTAAGCTGAACACTGAAGCTTTCTTT
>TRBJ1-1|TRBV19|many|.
CATLGGVGSNTEAFF
TGTGCCACCCTTGGGGGGGTTGGATCGAACACTGAAGCTTTCTTT
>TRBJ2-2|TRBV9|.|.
CASSVEPRAPYTGELFF
TGTGCCAGCAGCGTAGAACCCAGGGCCCCTTACACCGGGGAGCTGTTTTTT
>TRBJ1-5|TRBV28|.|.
CASSIPGLGNQPQHF
TGTGCCAGCAGTATACCGGGACTCGGCAATCAGCCCCAGCATTTT
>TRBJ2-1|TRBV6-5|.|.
CASRRSSYNEQFF
TGTGCCAGCAGGCGTAGCTCCTACAATGAGCAGTTCTTC
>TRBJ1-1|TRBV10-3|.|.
CAISESTEKPFEAFF
TGTGCCATCAGTGAGTCGACAGAAAAACCCTTCGAAGCTTTCTTT
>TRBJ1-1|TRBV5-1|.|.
CASSDTGATTEAFF
TGCGCCAGCAGCGACACAGGTGCGACCACTGAAGCTTTCTTT